This T cell receptor beta chain appears in the sequencing data of a study of T-cell memory formation after mild COVID-19. Study details: Across donors, TCR clusters were largely donor specific. General study points: A balance of CD4 and CD8 characterized clones contracting day 15 to 85, whereas later expanders leaned CD4+.

TCRdb ran MiXCR on the 5' RACE reads and lists one entry per CDR3 protein. The sample lists around 250,000 distinct CDR3 sequences; about a sixth were seen once. The CDR3 sequence is 13 residues long. V lost 8 bases and J 6 bases, leaving 11 bases between the germline ends. Note on this clonotype: Antigen: not known.

This chain uses TRBV12-3 or TRBV12-4 with TRBJ1-6; D unclear. Sequences were obtained from PBMCs or a T cell subset sorted from them (not recorded which). This TCR came from a man younger than 30 who had mild COVID-19 (a few samples of this study predate the infection). Cell type and time point are not known. The CDR3 DNA reads TGTGCCAGCTACGGCCAGCCTAATTCACCCCTCCACTTT. Translating gives CASYGQPNSPLHF.